The clone carrying this T cell receptor beta chain was recorded a few times. The sample comes from a study of T cell clones after liver transplantation. Clones were sequenced by immunoSEQ multiplex PCR, and TCRdb holds only the in-frame ones, with some missing. The sample records 55,000 to 75,000 clones, about 73% being singletons. The CDR3 has 16 residues. Germline loops: CDR1 LNHNV, CDR2 YYDKDF (reference sequence). The junction had 9 bases not matched to a gene; V was cut back by 0 bases and J by 6 bases. The sequencing here drew on CD4+ T cells from blood, taken at the 15-month timepoint. The origin of this receptor is a human patient who received a liver transplant. T cells may partly derive from the graft donor. The rearrangement joins TRBV15 to TRBJ2-7, with 9 bases identical to TRBD1. The CDR3 loop reads CATSRDLGQGIPEQYV. The CDR3 region has the DNA TGTGCCACCAGCAGAGATCTAGGACAGGGGATCCCCGAGCAGTACGTC.